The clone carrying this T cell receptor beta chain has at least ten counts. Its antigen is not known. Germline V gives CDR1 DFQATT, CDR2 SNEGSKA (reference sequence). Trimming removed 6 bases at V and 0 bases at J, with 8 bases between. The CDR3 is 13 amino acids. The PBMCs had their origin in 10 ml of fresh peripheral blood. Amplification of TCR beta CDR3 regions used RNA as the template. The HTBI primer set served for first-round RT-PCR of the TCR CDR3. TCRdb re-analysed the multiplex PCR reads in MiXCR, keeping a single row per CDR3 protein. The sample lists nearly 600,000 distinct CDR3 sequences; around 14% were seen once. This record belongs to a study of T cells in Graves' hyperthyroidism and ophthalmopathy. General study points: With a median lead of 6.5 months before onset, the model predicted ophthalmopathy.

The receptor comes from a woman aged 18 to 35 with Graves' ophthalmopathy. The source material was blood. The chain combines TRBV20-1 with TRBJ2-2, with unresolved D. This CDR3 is CSAHDSNTGELFF. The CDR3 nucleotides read TGCAGTGCCCATGACTCGAACACCGGGGAGCTGTTTTTT.